This TCR beta chain was retrieved from a study of blood T cell repertoires in COVID-19. About the study: Acute and convalescent COVID-19 specimens originated in the United States, Italy and Spain. T cells, B-cell-depleted T cells, or PBMCs provided the cDNA or gDNA that served as material.

Methods used by the authors: By means of reference gene primer amplification, nucleated cell counts were estimated. The protocol was immunoSEQ multiplex PCR, while the TCRdb copy is restricted to in-frame clones and leaves out a portion. The V and J calls and clone size are taken from that table; D and trimming were inferred from the DNA. There are around 130,000 clones in the sample; about 81% occur only once, and around 4% lies in the top ten. Germline CDR1 and CDR2: MNHNS and SASEGT. V dropped 2 bases and J dropped 7 bases, with 14 bases sitting between them. The CDR3 is made up of 14 amino acids.

The receptor was derived from a woman aged 80 or older with acute or convalescent COVID-19. The sequenced sample consisted of peripheral blood. The V call is TRBV6-1, the J call TRBJ2-5; D ambiguous. The CDR3 DNA is TGTGCCAGCAGTGAATTTTTGTCCTCCCTGACCCAGTACTTC. Amino acid sequence: CASSEFLSSLTQYF.